This T cell receptor (beta chain) emerged from a study of PD-L1 blockade in urothelial cancer. Overall study findings and caveats: Durable-benefit cases showed more tumor-associated blood clone expansion at 3 weeks.

The time point is: pretreatment peripheral blood. Metastatic or locally advanced urothelial carcinoma was present in the patients. The germline V and J ends were trimmed by 5 bases and 0 bases, with 16 bases remaining between them. This CDR3 contains 16 residues. Germline CDR1 MNHEY, CDR2 SMNVEV (reference sequence). Details on this clone: Antigen specificity is unknown.

Measured with immunoSEQ multiplex PCR; TCRdb has only the in-frame clones, and not every one. The sample lists 70,000 to 80,000 clones, 85% occurring once. The sequence was obtained from a man in his forties with urothelial cancer. The rearrangement joins TRBV27 to TRBJ1-1; D is uncertain. The sequences come from PBMCs, collected around atezolizumab (anti-PD-L1) treatment. CDR3 in DNA: TGTGCCAGCAGTCCCACCTCGGGTTTTATGAACACTGAAGCTTTCTTT. Translating it yields CASSPTSGFMNTEAFF.